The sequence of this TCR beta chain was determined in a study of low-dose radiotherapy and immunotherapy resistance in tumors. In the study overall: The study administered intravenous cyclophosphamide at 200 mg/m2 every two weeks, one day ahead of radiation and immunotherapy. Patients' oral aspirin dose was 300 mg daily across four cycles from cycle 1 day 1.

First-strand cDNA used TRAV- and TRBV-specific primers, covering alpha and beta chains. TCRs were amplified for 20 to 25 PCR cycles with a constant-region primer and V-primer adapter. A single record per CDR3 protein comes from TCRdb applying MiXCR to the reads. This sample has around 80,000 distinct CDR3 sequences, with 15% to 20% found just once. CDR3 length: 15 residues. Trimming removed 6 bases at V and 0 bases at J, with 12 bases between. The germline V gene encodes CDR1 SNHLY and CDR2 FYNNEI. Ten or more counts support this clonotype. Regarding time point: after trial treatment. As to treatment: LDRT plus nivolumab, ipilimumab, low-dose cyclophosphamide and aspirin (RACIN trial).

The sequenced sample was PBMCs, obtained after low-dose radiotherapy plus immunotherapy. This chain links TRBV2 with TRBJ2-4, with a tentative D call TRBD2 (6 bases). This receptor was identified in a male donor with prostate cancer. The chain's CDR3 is CASRRDFLAKNIQYF. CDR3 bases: TGTGCCAGCAGGAGGGACTTTCTAGCCAAAAACATTCAGTACTTC.